What follows is one TCR beta chain and its context. These data belong to a study of blood T cell repertoires in COVID-19. Study context: From the United States, Italy and Spain came samples of acute and convalescent COVID-19. In each case, the material was cDNA or gDNA derived from T cells, B-cell-depleted T cells, or PBMCs.

As processed by the authors: Reference gene primer amplification yielded estimated nucleated cell counts. Profiling relied on immunoSEQ multiplex PCR, and the TCRdb table lists in-frame clones only, not all of them. The V and J calls and the clone size are those of that table, but D and trimming were determined from the DNA. In the table there are over 120,000 clones, around 83% of which are singletons. The length of the CDR3 is 15 residues. The germline V gene has CDR1 MNHNS and CDR2 SASEGT. Trimming left V 2 bases short and J 3 bases short, with 10 bases between. The sequenced sample was peripheral blood. The receptor was isolated from an elderly woman with acute or convalescent COVID-19. The genes are TRBV6-1 and TRBJ1-4, with no clear D. CDR3 region: CASSESIDSNEKLFF. CDR3 in DNA: TGTGCCAGCAGTGAAAGTATTGACTCTAATGAAAAACTGTTTTTT.